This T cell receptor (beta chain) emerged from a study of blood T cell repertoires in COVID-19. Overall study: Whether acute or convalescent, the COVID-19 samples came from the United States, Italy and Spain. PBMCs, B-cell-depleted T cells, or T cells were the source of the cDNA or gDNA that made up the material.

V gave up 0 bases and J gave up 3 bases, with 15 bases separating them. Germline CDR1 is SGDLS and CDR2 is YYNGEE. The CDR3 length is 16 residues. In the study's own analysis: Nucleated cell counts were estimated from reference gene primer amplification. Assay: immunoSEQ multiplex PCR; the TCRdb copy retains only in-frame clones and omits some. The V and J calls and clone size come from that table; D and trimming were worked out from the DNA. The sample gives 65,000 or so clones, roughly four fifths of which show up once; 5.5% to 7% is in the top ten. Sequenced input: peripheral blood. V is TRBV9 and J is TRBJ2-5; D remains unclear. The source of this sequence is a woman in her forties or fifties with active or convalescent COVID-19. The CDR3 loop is CASSVAPQTLKETQYF. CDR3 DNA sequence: TGTGCCAGCAGCGTAGCTCCACAGACCCTAAAAGAGACCCAGTACTTC.